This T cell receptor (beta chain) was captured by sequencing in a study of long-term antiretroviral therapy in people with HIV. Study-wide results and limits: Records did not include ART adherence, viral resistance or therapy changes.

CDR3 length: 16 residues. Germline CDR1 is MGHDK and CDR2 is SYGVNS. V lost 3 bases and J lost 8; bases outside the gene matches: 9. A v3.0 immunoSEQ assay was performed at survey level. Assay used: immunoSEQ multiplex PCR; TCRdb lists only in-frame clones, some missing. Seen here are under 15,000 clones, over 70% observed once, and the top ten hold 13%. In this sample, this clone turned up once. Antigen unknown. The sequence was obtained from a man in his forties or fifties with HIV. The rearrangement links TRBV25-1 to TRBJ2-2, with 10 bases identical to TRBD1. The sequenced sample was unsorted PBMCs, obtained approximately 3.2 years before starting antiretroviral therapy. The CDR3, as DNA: TGTGCCAGCAGTGATCCGAGACAGGGGGCGATGGGGGAGCTGTTTTTT. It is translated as CASSDPRQGAMGELFF.